This TCR beta chain was observed in a study of identical twins. General observations from the study: Beta out-of-frame twin sharing showed a weaker excess. Alpha sequences that were out-of-frame and twin-shared showed an excess of low generation probability.

This CDR3 is built from 15 residues. Deletions cut 1 base from V and 5 bases from J, with 14 bases between. CDR1 and CDR2 (germline): MGHDK, SYGVNS. This clonotype was counted at least ten times. Its antigen is still unknown. From the 5' RACE reads, TCRdb called clonotypes with MiXCR, one entry per CDR3 protein. Altogether 550,000 to 800,000 distinct CDR3 sequences are present, less than 9% being singletons, with the ten largest covering approximately 1.5%. These data were also reused for a study on yellow fever vaccine responses in identical twins.

The receptor's source is a woman aged 18-29 years in good health. Sequenced sample: PBMCs. The genes are TRBV25-1 and TRBJ2-5; no definite D call. CDR3 nucleotides: TGTGCCAGCAGTGAATGGGTGGGGATTGCTGAGACCCAGTACTTC. Amino acids: CASSEWVGIAETQYF.